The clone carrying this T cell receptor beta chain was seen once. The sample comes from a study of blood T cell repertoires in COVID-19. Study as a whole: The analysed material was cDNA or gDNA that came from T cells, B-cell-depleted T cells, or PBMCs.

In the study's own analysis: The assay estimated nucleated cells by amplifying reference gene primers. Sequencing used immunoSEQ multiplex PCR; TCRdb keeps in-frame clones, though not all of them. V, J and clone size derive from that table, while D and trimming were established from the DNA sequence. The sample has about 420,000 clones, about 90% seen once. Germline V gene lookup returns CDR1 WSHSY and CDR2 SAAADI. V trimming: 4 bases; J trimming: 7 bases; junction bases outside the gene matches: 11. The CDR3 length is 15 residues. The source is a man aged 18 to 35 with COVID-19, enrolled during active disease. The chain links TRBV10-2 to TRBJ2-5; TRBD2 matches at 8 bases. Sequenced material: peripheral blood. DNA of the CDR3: TGCGCCAGCAGTGTCGCGGACGGGCGGGGGGCGACCCAGTACTTC. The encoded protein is CASSVADGRGATQYF.